The TCR beta chain under discussion was sequenced for a study of glioma-infiltrating T cells after dendritic cell vaccination. Study at large: At biweekly intervals, patients got three intradermal dendritic cell vaccine injections.

CDR3 length: 16 amino acids. From germline, CDR1 is LGHNA and CDR2 YSLEER. The count of this clone is one. Its ends do not fully match the called genes, so a read error is possible. This CDR3 is also generated by other DNA sequences in the sample. Described time point: after dendritic cell vaccination, including at tumor progression/relapse. Patients had residual fresh-frozen tumor tissue and more than two years of survival data. Blood PBMC samples: pre-vaccination, two weeks post third vaccination, and at tumor progression. The primer mix had 60 V beta and 13 J beta primers. This table comes from immunoSEQ multiplex PCR, and its TCRdb copy is limited to in-frame clones, with some not included. This table has about 65,000 clones, about 89% appearing once.

The sequencing used blood, collected after dendritic cell vaccination. This chain joins TRBV4-3 and TRBJ1-6; 8 bases align to TRBD1. The receptor was derived from a human donor with glioblastoma. The CDR3: CASSQAGQVNNSPLHF. In DNA form, the CDR3 reads TGCGCCAGCAGCCAAGCGGGACAGGTCAATAATTCCCCCCTCCACTTT.